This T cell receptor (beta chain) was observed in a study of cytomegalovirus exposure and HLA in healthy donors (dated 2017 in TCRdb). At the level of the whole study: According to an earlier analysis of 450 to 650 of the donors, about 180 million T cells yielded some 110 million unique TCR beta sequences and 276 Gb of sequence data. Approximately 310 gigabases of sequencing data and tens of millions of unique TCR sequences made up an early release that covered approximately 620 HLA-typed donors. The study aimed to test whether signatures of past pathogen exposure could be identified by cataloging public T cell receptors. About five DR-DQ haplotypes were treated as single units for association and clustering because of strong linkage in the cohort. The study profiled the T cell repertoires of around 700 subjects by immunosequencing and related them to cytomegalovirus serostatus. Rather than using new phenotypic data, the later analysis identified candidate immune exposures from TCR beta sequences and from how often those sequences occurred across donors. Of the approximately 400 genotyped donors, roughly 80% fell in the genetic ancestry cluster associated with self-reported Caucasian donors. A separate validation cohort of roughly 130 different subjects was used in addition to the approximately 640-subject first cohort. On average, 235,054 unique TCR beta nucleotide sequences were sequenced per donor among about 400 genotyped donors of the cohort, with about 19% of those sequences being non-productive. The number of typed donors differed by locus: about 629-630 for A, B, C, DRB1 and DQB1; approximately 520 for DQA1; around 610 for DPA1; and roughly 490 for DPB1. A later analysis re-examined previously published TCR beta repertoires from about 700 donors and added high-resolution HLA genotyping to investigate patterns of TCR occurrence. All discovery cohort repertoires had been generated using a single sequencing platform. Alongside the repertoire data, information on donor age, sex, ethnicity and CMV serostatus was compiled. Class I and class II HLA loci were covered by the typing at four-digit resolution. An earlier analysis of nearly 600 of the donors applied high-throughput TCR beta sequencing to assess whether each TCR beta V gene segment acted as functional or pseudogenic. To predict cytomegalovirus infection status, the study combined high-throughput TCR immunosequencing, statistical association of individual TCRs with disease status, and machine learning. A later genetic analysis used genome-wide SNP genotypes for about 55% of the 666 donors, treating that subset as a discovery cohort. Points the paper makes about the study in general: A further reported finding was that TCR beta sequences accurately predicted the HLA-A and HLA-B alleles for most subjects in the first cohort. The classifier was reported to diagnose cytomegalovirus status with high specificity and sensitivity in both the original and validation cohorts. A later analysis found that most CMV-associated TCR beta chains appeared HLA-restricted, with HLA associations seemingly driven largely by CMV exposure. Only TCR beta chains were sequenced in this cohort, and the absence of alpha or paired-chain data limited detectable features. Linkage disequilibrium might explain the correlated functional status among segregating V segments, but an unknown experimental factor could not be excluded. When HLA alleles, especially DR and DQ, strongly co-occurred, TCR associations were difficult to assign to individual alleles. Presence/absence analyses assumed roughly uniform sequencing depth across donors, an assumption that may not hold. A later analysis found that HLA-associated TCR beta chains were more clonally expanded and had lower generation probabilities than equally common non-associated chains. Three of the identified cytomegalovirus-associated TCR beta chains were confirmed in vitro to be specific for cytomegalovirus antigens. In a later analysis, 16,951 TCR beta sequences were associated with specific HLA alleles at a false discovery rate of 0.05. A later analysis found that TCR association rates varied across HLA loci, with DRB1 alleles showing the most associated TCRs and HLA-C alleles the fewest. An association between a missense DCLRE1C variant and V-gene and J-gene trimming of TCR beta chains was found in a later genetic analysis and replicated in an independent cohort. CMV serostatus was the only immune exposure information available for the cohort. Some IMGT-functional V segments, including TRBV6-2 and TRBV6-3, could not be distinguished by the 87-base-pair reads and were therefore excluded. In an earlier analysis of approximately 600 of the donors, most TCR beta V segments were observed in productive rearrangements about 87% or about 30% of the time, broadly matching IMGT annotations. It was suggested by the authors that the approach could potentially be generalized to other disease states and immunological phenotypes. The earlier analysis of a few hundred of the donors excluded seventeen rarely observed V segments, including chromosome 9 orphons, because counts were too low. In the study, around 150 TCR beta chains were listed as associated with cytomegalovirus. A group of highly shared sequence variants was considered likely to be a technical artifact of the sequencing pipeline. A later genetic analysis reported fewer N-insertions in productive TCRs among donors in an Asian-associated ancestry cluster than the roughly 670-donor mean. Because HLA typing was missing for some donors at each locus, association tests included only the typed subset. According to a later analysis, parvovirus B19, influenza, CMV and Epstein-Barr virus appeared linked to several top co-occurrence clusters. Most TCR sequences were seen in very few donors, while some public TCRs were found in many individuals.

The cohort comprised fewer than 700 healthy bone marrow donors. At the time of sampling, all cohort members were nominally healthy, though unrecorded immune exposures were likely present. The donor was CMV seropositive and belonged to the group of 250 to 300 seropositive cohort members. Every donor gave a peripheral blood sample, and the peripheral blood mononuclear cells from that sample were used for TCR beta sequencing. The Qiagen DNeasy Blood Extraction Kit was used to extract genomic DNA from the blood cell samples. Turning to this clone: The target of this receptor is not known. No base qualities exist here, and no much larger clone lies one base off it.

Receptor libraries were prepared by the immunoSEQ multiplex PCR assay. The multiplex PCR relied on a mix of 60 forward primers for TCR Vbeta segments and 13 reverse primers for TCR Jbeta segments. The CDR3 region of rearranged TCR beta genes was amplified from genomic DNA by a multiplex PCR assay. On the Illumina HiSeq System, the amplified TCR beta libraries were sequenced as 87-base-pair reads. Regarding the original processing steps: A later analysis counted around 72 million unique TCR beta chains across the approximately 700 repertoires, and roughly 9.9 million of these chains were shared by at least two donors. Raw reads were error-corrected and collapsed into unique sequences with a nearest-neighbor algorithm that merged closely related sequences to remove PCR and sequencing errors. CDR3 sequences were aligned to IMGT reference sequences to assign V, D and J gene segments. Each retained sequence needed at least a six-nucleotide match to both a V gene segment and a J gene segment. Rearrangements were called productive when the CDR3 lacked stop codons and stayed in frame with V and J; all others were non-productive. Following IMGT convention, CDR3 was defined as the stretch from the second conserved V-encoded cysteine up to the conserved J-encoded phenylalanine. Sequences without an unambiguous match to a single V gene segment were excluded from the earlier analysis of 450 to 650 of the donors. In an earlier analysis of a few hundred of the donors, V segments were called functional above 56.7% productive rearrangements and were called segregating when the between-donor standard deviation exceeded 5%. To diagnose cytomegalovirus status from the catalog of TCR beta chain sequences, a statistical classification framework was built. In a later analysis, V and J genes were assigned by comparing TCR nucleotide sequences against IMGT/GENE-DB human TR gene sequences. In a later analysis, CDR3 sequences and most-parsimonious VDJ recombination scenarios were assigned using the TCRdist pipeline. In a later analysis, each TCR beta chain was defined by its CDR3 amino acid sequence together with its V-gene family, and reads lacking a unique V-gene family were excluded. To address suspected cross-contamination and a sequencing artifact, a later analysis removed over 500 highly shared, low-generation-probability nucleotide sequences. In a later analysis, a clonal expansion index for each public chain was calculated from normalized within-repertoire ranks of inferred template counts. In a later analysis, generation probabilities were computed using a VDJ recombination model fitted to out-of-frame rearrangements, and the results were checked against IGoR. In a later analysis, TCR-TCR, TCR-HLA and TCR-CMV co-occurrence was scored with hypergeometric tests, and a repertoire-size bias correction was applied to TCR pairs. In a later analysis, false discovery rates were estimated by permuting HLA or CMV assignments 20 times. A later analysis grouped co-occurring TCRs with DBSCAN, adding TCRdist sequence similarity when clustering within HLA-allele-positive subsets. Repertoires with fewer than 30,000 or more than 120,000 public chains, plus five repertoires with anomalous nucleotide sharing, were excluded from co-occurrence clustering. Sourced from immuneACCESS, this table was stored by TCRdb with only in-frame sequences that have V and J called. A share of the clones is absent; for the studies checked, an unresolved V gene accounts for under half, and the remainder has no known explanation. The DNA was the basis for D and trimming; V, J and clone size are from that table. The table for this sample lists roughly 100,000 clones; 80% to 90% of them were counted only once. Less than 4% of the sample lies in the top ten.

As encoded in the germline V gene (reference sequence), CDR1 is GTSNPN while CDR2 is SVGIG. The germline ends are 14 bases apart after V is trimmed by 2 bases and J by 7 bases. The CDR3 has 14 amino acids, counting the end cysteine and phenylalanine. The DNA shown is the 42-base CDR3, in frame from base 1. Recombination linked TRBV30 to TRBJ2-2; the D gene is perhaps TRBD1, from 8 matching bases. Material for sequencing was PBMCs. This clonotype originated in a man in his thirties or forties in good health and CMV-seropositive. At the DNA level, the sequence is TGTGCCTGGAGTTTCAACAGGGGGGGCGGGGAGCTGTTTTTT. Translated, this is CAWSFNRGGGELFF.